Following are 28 T cell receptor beta chains from one sample sequenced in a study of blood T cell repertoires in COVID-19. The assay was immunoSEQ multiplex PCR, and TCRdb's table has in-frame clones only and misses some. The sample consists of hundreds of thousands of clones, around nine tenths of them appearing once. Sample: peripheral blood. The source is a woman aged 18-35 years who had recovered from COVID-19.

The chain carries TRBV29-1 and TRBJ1-3; D perhaps matches TRBD1 (6 bases). The CDR3 sequence is 19 residues long. The V gene lost 5 bases and the J gene lost 0 bases, with 26 bases spanning the gap. Germline values: CDR1 SQVTM, CDR2 ANQGSEA. CDR3 sequence reads: CSVIATSNRETSSGNTIYF. For the CDR3, the DNA is TGCAGCGTTATTGCTACCTCTAACAGGGAGACCTCCTCTGGAAACACCATATATTTT.

V gene TRBV7-2 combines with J gene TRBJ2-1, with 12 nucleotides matching TRBD2. Germline CDR1 is SGHTA and CDR2 is FQGNSA. Trimming took 3 bases from V and 4 from J; bases not matched to a gene: 4. There are 16 residues in the CDR3. The chain's CDR3 is CASSFGLAGPYNEQFF. CDR3 DNA sequence: TGTGCCAGCAGCTTCGGACTAGCGGGACCTTACAATGAGCAGTTCTTC. Full variable domain (rest looked up from reference TRBV7-2 and TRBJ2-1): GAGVSQSPSNKVTEKGKDVELRCDPISGHTALYWYRQSLGQGLEFLIYFQGNSAPDKSGLPSDRFSAERTGGSVSTLTIQRTQQEDSAVYLCASSFGLAGPYNEQFFGPGTRLTVL.

This clone was observed once. The chain is built from TRBV24-1 and TRBJ1-1, with TRBD1 matching over 11 bases. Unmatched junction bases numbered 7, after V lost 10 bases and J lost 4 bases. Germline V CDR1 and CDR2: KGHDR, SFDVKD. The CDR3 is 14 residues long. The CDR3, as DNA: TGTGCCACGGGGACAGGGGGTCCTGGCACTGAAGCTTTCTTT. It codes for CATGTGGPGTEAFF.

This chain uses TRBV6-5 with TRBJ1-2; D not resolved. The CDR3 consists of 13 residues. V was shortened by 5 bases and J by 6 bases, with 13 bases between the two germline ends. Germline assignment: CDR1 MNHEY and CDR2 SVGAGI. As DNA, the CDR3 is TGTGCCAGCAGTCTGATACGAGGGAATGGCTACACCTTC. This gives the protein CASSLIRGNGYTF.

The V gene is TRBV6-2 or TRBV6-3, the J gene TRBJ1-2; 8 bases are a match to TRBD1. Trimming took 2 bases from V and 6 from J; bases not matched to a gene: 5. Germline CDR1 is MNHEY and CDR2 is SVGEGT. The CDR3 totals 14 residues. The CDR3 coding sequence is TGTGCCAGCAGTTACACGGACAGGGTACATGGCTACACCTTC. The encoded protein is CASSYTDRVHGYTF.

This chain links TRBV6-6 with TRBJ1-5; tentative D call: TRBD1 (6 bases). CDR3 length equals 13 residues. The germline V gene has CDR1 MNHNY and CDR2 SVGAGI (reference sequence). The ends were cut back, 2 bases at V and 6 bases at J, with 8 bases in the middle. The CDR3 loop reads CASSYGGSQPQHF. The DNA for the CDR3 is TGTGCCAGCAGTTACGGGGGCAGTCAGCCCCAGCATTTT.

This chain links TRBV6-5 with TRBJ2-5; perhaps TRBD2 as D (5 bases). Germline assignment: CDR1 MNHEY and CDR2 SVGAGI. With 2 bases removed from V and 1 base from J, the gap between germline ends came to 8 bases. The CDR3 is 14 residues long. In nucleotides, the CDR3 is TGTGCCAGCAGTTACGAGGGATCCCAAGAGACCCAGTACTTC. Translation: CASSYEGSQETQYF.

V usage is TRBV6-5 and J usage is TRBJ1-5; D is unresolved. CDR1 and CDR2 from the germline V gene are MNHEY and SVGAGI. The V and J ends lost 6 bases and 3 bases respectively, with 15 bases between them. The CDR3 totals 15 residues. CDR3 region: CASSVTGQSNQPQHF. The CDR3 DNA reads as TGTGCCAGCAGCGTCACGGGTCAGTCCAATCAGCCCCAGCATTTT.

This sequence joins TRBV27 and TRBJ2-2, with D tentatively TRBD2 (6 bases). There are 18 residues in the CDR3. Trimming took off 6 bases at V and 1 base at J, with 21 bases between the two ends. Germline CDR1 and CDR2: MNHEY and SMNVEV (reference sequence). CDR3 nucleotides: TGTGCCAGCAGCGCCCCGCGGGGCGCGATCGGGAACACCGGGGAGCTGTTTTTT. Protein product: CASSAPRGAIGNTGELFF.

The CDR3 spells CASSVQAGTDYGYTF. Written as DNA, the CDR3 is TGTGCCAGCTCAGTTCAGGCCGGGACAGACTATGGCTACACCTTC. V gene TRBV18 combines with J gene TRBJ1-2, with 7 nucleotides matching TRBD1. The junction had 9 bases not matched to a gene; V was cut back by 5 bases and J by 3 bases. The CDR3 has 15 amino acids. Looked up from germline, CDR1 is KGHSH and CDR2 is LQKENI.

V usage is TRBV7-8 and J usage is TRBJ1-6; 9 bases are a match to TRBD1. This CDR3 comprises 16 residues. Germline-derived CDR1 and CDR2 are SGHVS and FQNEAQ. J lost 7 bases, V lost 5 bases, and 9 bases had no gene match. Written as DNA, the CDR3 is TGTGCCAGCAGCCCGGTGGTCGGGACAGGGAATTCACCCCTCCACTTT. It translates to CASSPVVGTGNSPLHF. Based on the CDR3 plus reference TRBV7-8 and TRBJ1-6, the full variable domain is GAGVSQSPRYKVAKRGQDVALRCDPISGHVSLFWYQQALGQGPEFLTYFQNEAQLDKSGLPSDRFFAERPEGSVSTLKIQRTQQEDSAVYLCASSPVVGTGNSPLHFGNGTRLTVT.

J is TRBJ2-6 and V is TRBV12-3 or TRBV12-4; D is undetermined. The V gene lost 7 bases and the J gene lost 0 bases, with 4 bases spanning the gap. This CDR3 is 13 amino acids long. CDR3 nucleotides: TGTGCCAGCACCCACTCTGGGGCCAACGTCCTGACTTTC. Residues: CASTHSGANVLTF.

The chain links TRBV19 to TRBJ2-2; TRBD2 is a possible D gene (5 bases). V was trimmed by 4 bases and J by 4 bases, leaving 10 bases between them. Germline CDR1 LNHDA, CDR2 SQIVND (reference sequence). CDR3 length equals 14 residues. CDR3 loop: CASSRGRGTGELFF. CDR3 coding DNA: TGTGCCAGTAGTAGGGGTCGGGGCACCGGGGAGCTGTTTTTT.

The V call is TRBV5-1, the J call TRBJ2-3; TRBD2 agrees at 8 bases. With V trimmed by 3 bases and J by 0 bases, 3 bases remained unmatched. The CDR3 has 15 residues. Germline V lookup: CDR1 SGHRS, CDR2 YFSETQ. The CDR3 region has the DNA TGCGCCAGCAGCTCCGTAGCGGGGAGCACAGATACGCAGTATTTT. Translation: CASSSVAGSTDTQYF. The whole variable domain, remainder taken from reference TRBV5-1 and TRBJ2-3, is KAGVTQTPRYLIKTRGQQVTLSCSPISGHRSVSWYQQTPGQGLQFLFEYFSETQRNKGNFPGRFSGRQFSNSRSEMNVSTLELGDSALYLCASSSVAGSTDTQYFGPGTRLTVL.

The V gene is TRBV27, the J gene TRBJ1-1; TRBD1 might be the D (6 bases). The V gene's germline CDR1 is MNHEY and CDR2 SMNVEV (reference sequence). Trimming took 4 bases from V and 6 from J, leaving 18 bases between them. This CDR3 comprises 15 residues. The CDR3 sequence is CASSYEPTGFAEAFF. The CDR3 DNA reads TGTGCCAGCAGTTACGAGCCTACAGGGTTCGCTGAAGCTTTCTTT.

The chain uses TRBV14 and TRBJ2-2; D is possibly TRBD2 (5 bases). CDR1 SGHDN and CDR2 FVKESK come from the germline V gene. V was trimmed by 5 bases and J by 6 bases, leaving 19 bases between them. The CDR3 sequence is 16 residues long. The CDR3 sequence is CASSSSSRLRSGELFF. The CDR3 DNA reads TGTGCCAGCAGCAGCTCTAGCAGACTAAGATCCGGGGAGCTGTTTTTT.

The chain carries TRBV11-3 and TRBJ2-4; weak D call: TRBD2 (5 bases). V shed 8 bases and J shed 6 bases, with 26 bases lying between them. Germline V CDR1 and CDR2: SGHNT, YENEEA. This CDR3 spans 17 amino acids. The CDR3 nucleotides are TGTGCCAGCGGGTTTCTTTCCGGGGAGACACTAGTAAACATTCAGTACTTC. It specifies CASGFLSGETLVNIQYF.

The chain has TRBV25-1 and TRBJ2-1; 10 nucleotides align to TRBD1. V was clipped by 6 bases and J by 9 bases; unmatched bases: 5. Germline V gives CDR1 MGHDK, CDR2 SYGVNS. CDR3 length: 13 residues. CDR3 sequence reads: CASRRQGAIEQFF. The CDR3 DNA follows: TGTGCCAGCAGAAGACAGGGGGCGATTGAGCAGTTCTTC.

This sequence joins TRBV6-2 or TRBV6-3 and TRBJ2-1; TRBD2 aligns across 8 bases. Unmatched junction bases numbered 6, after V lost 2 bases and J lost 15 bases. Per the germline V gene, CDR1 is MNHEY and CDR2 is SVGEGT. The CDR3 length is 12 residues. CDR3 loop: CASSYAGGRPFF. The CDR3 DNA is TGTGCCAGCAGTTACGCGGGAGGAAGGCCGTTCTTC.

The rearrangement links TRBV29-1 to TRBJ2-7, with D hard to call. V was trimmed by 2 bases and J by 3 bases, leaving 17 bases between them. The CDR3 totals 15 residues. Per the germline V gene, CDR1 is SQVTM and CDR2 is ANQGSEA. CDR3 sequence: CSVERIRPVLYEQYV. The DNA for the CDR3 is TGCAGCGTTGAACGAATTCGTCCAGTCCTCTACGAGCAGTACGTC.

The chain links TRBV18 to TRBJ2-3; TRBD2 matches at 11 bases. Germline-derived CDR1 and CDR2 are KGHSH and LQKENI. The V gene end was trimmed by 2 bases and the J gene end by 6 bases; junction bases not matched to a gene: 22. CDR3 size: 21 residues. In DNA form, the CDR3 reads TGTGCCAGCTCACCAAATTCGGCAGCACTAGCGGGAGTCGGAACGTTGGATACGCAGTATTTT. It codes for CASSPNSAALAGVGTLDTQYF.

V and J are TRBV7-2 and TRBJ2-7, with 9 bases lining up with TRBD1. Looked up from germline, CDR1 is SGHTA and CDR2 is FQGNSA. The CDR3 is made up of 14 amino acids. After removal of 5 bases from V and 4 bases from J, the junction contained 6 bases not matched to a gene. The CDR3 nucleotides read TGTGCCAGCAGCCTGACAGGGGGGAGATACGAGCAGTACGTC. The encoded protein is CASSLTGGRYEQYV.

The chain combines TRBV20-1 with TRBJ2-2, with D unclear. Germline CDR1 and CDR2: DFQATT and SNEGSKA (reference sequence). Trimming took off 2 bases at V and 7 bases at J, with 5 bases between the two ends. The CDR3 length is 11 residues. The DNA for the CDR3 is TGCAGTGCTAGAAATAACGGGGAGCTGTTTTTT. Its translation: CSARNNGELFF.

The chain uses TRBV14 and TRBJ1-6; D is undetermined. The V gene lost 4 bases and the J gene lost 11 bases, with 36 bases spanning the gap. The germline V gene encodes CDR1 SGHDN and CDR2 FVKESK. The CDR3 is made up of 21 amino acids. CDR3 sequence reads: CASSPSGSAEPISILGAPLHF. In DNA form, the CDR3 reads TGTGCCAGCAGCCCTTCGGGGTCCGCAGAGCCAATTTCGATCCTAGGTGCACCCCTCCACTTT.

The gene calls are TRBV18 and TRBJ2-4; D call uncertain. Trimming shortened V by 5 bases and J by 0 bases, and 11 bases separated the two germline ends. The length of the CDR3 is 15 residues. Germline CDR1 reads KGHSH; CDR2 reads LQKENI. The CDR3 is CASSEVVIAKNIQYF. The DNA for the CDR3 is TGTGCCAGCTCAGAGGTTGTGATAGCCAAAAACATTCAGTACTTC.

This CDR3 is CATSREGALTGGPGEDTQYF. Written as DNA, the CDR3 is TGTGCCACCAGCAGGGAGGGGGCACTGACGGGAGGGCCGGGGGAGGATACGCAGTATTTT. The chain uses TRBV15 and TRBJ2-3; weak D call: TRBD2 (8 bases). Germline assignment: CDR1 LNHNV and CDR2 YYDKDF (reference sequence). Trimming cost V 3 bases and J 6 bases, with 31 bases left between them. There are 20 residues in the CDR3.

The chain joins TRBV5-4 to TRBJ2-2; 7 nucleotides align to TRBD2. Trimming removed 5 bases from V and 7 bases from J; junction bases left unmatched: 11. CDR3 length: 15 residues. Germline-derived CDR1 and CDR2 are SGHNT and YYREEE (reference sequence). The CDR3 bases are TGTGCCAGCAGGGGACGTAGGCGGGGGAGCGGGGAGCTGTTTTTT. Its translation is CASRGRRRGSGELFF.

The chain uses TRBV25-1 and TRBJ1-1, with 7 nucleotides matching TRBD1. CDR1 is MGHDK, CDR2 SYGVNS, per germline. J gave up 6 bases and V 5 bases, and 6 bases lay outside the gene matches. The CDR3 runs to 13 residues. The CDR3: CASSRQGVPEAFF. CDR3 DNA: TGTGCCAGCAGTCGTCAGGGGGTCCCTGAAGCTTTCTTT.